The subject of this entry is one TCR beta chain. The data were obtained in a study of shared clonotypes between healthy human individuals. Trimming took off 5 bases at V and 10 bases at J, with 17 bases between the two ends. This CDR3 has 13 amino acids. Germline loops: CDR1 SGHVS, CDR2 FQNEAQ. CD8 cells classed as naive were CD45RO-negative and positively selected for CCR7, excluding terminally differentiated effector memory CD45RA+ cells. TCRdb keeps only in-frame clones here, not all; method: immunoSEQ multiplex PCR. The table includes hundreds of thousands of clones, about 92% detected once. V usage is TRBV7-8 and J usage is TRBJ2-5; D remains unclear. Sequencing was done on a sample of naive CD8+ T cells sorted from blood. This TCR was sampled from a man aged 25 to 40 in good health. For the CDR3, the DNA is TGTGCCAGCAGCCCCCCCCACACAATAGTCCAGTACTTC. The encoded protein is CASSPPHTIVQYF.